Listed below are T cell receptor beta chains from one sample, sequenced in a study of spatial heterogeneity in lung cancer. TCRdb re-called the 5' RACE reads with MiXCR, one entry per CDR3 protein. The table includes around 9,300 distinct CDR3 sequences, roughly half detected once. The starting material was lung tumor tissue, obtained at surgery. The receptors shown here come from a female donor with early-stage non-small cell lung cancer. Each CDR3 is given with its conserved first and last residue. The D gene is left open where the match is weak. Expanded clones get a size class; other rows say once, few or many, or leave the size out.

j_gene | abundance | v_gene | d_gene | CDR3aa | CDR3nt
TRBJ2-1 | medium-sized | TRBV2 | TRBD1 | CATDRLDFNSYNEQFF | TGTGCCACGGACAGGCTAGACTTTAACTCCTACAATGAGCAGTTCTTC
TRBJ2-7 | . | TRBV5-4 | . | CASSRGPPQGSYEQYF | TGTGCCAGCAGCCGCGGGCCACCTCAAGGCTCCTACGAGCAGTACTTC
TRBJ1-1 | few | TRBV7-3 | . | CASSQKGSNTEAFF | TGTGCCAGCAGCCAGAAGGGGTCGAACACTGAAGCTTTCTTT
TRBJ1-1 | . | TRBV28 | . | CAILLRHPNTEAFF | TGTGCCATCCTTCTACGACACCCTAACACTGAAGCTTTCTTT
TRBJ2-7 | . | TRBV2 | . | CASTGRPGDEQYF | TGTGCCAGCACGGGCAGGCCAGGCGACGAGCAGTACTTC
TRBJ2-7 | . | TRBV6-6 | . | CASSWDRTYEQYF | TGTGCCAGCAGTTGGGACCGAACCTACGAGCAGTACTTC
TRBJ2-3 | few | TRBV20-1 | . | CSASTGFDTQYF | TGCAGTGCTAGTACAGGGTTTGATACGCAGTATTTT
TRBJ1-5 | . | TRBV4-1 | . | CASSQVVASKGPAQHF | TGCGCCAGCAGCCAAGTCGTAGCCAGTAAGGGCCCGGCCCAGCATTTT
TRBJ1-2 | . | TRBV7-9 | TRBD1 | CASSLGAGQANYGYTF | TGTGCCAGCAGCTTAGGCGCGGGACAGGCGAACTATGGCTACACCTTC
TRBJ2-3 | . | TRBV7-3 | . | CASSSGLFTDTQYF | TGTGCCAGCAGTTCCGGACTTTTCACAGATACGCAGTATTTT
TRBJ2-1 | once | TRBV4-2 | TRBD1 | CASSRQGPNEQFF | TGTGCCAGCAGCCGACAGGGACCCAATGAGCAGTTCTTC
TRBJ2-1 | . | TRBV5-6 | TRBD1 | CASSPRTGIRFF | TGTGCCAGCAGCCCCCGGACAGGGATCCGGTTCTTC
TRBJ2-2 | . | TRBV5-1 | . | CASSRDSPNTGELFF | TGTGCCAGCAGCCGAGACAGTCCGAACACCGGGGAGCTGTTTTTT
TRBJ2-7 | . | TRBV6-7 | . | CASRRDPRVYF | TGTGCCAGCAGACGGGACCCCCGCGTGTACTTC
TRBJ1-5 | . | TRBV6-1 | . | CASSDRVQPQHF | TGTGCCAGCAGTGACAGGGTCCAGCCCCAGCATTTT
TRBJ2-5 | few | TRBV20-1 | TRBD2 | CSASIPSGEETQYF | TGCAGTGCTAGCATCCCTAGCGGAGAAGAGACCCAGTACTTC
TRBJ1-5 | . | TRBV12-3/TRBV12-4 | . | CASRPGSDQPQHF | TGTGCCAGCAGGCCCGGGTCTGATCAGCCCCAGCATTTT
TRBJ1-2 | . | TRBV7-9 | . | CASSPAGVNYGYTF | TGTGCCAGCAGCCCCGCGGGGGTAAACTATGGCTACACCTTC
TRBJ2-1 | few | TRBV7-9 | TRBD1 | CASSSRTGGLSSYNEQFF | TGTGCCAGCAGCTCACGGACAGGGGGATTAAGCTCCTACAATGAGCAGTTCTTC
TRBJ1-1 | . | TRBV28 | . | CASSFAARAEAFF | TGTGCCAGCAGTTTTGCGGCGAGGGCTGAAGCTTTCTTT
TRBJ2-3 | . | TRBV7-2 | TRBD2 | CASSLGGLAGQADTQYF | TGTGCCAGCAGCTTAGGCGGACTAGCGGGGCAAGCAGATACGCAGTATTTT
TRBJ1-6 | few | TRBV7-8 | TRBD1 | CASSLLRTGYNSPLHF | TGTGCCAGCAGCCTACTACGGACAGGGTATAATTCACCCCTCCACTTT
TRBJ1-5 | once | TRBV28 | . | CASSSGRLNQPQHF | TGTGCCAGCAGTTCAGGGAGGTTGAATCAGCCCCAGCATTTT
TRBJ2-7 | medium-sized | TRBV28 | . | CASTIPGSSYEQYF | TGTGCCAGCACCATCCCCGGATCCTCCTACGAGCAGTACTTC